This T cell receptor beta chain was identified during a study of vaccination effects on CD4 cells after COVID-19 (dated by TCRdb to the early 2020s). In the study overall: Post-vaccine samples across the study were collected a median of 72 days after the second dose, with a range of 14 to 241. In both COVID-19 convalescent patients and infection-naive vaccine recipients, the study compared SARS-CoV-2 spike-specific CD4+ TCR repertoires from before mRNA vaccination with those from after it. Altogether, around eleven COVID-19 convalescent patients and a few SARS-CoV-2-naive healthy vaccine recipients made up the full study. In the study, cultures from other donors were sequenced using the Oncomine TCR Beta short-read assay on an Illumina iSeq 100.

Study-level results and caveats: The study was limited by a small number of convalescent patients and lacked early post-infection timepoints. Among healthy vaccine recipients, nearly all vaccine-induced clones were SARS-CoV-2 mono-reactive, and only 1 of 255 was cross-reactive with common cold coronaviruses. Clones induced by infection and clones induced by vaccination both contracted markedly at late timepoints after vaccination, which fits with T cell responses waning over time.

The receptor library was made with the immunoSEQ multiplex PCR assay. DNA from the CD4+ T cells that had been cultured and isolated underwent TCR beta CDR3 sequencing. Concerning the study's data processing: Non-productive TCR sequences were removed, reads were trimmed to the CDR3 region, and CDR3s of at least 7 amino acids were retained. The MANAFEST web app was used to identify antigen-specific clonotypes by comparing expansion in peptide wells with expansion in reference cultures. To count as positive, a clone had to show expansion at FDR<0.05 compared with the reference and with all other wells, an odds ratio above 5, and a frequency above 0.1% in two replicate wells. Cross-reactive clonotypes were defined as significantly expanded in SARS-CoV-2 spike wells and in at least one common cold coronavirus spike condition. CDR3 similarity was assessed by Levenshtein distance with the stringdist R package, and unrooted trees were built with ape in R 3.6.1. Sourced from immuneACCESS, this table was stored by TCRdb with only in-frame sequences that have V and J called. A share of the clones is absent; for the studies checked, an unresolved V gene accounts for under half, and the remainder has no known explanation. V and J calls plus clone size are reproduced from that table; the DNA served to infer D and trimming. In this sample the table shows nearly 30,000 clones, around 85% of which occur a single time. Clones ranked in the top ten supply about 5% of the sample.

From a lookup of the germline V gene, CDR1 and CDR2 are KGHSH and LQKENI. Between the V and J ends, shortened by 1 base and 0 bases respectively, the junction contains 6 bases. The CDR3, from cysteine to phenylalanine, totals 14 residues. CDR3 DNA only is kept here, 42 bases in frame from base 1. In the ViraFEST assay, PBMC were stimulated with viral peptide pools, and antigen-specific CD4+ T cell clonotypes were then identified by expansion using TCR sequencing. After roughly 11 days of culture, CD4+ T cells were isolated with the EasySep CD4+ T cell isolation kit. Participants received two doses of either the BNT162b2 or the mRNA-1273 mRNA SARS-CoV-2 vaccine. The absence of prior SARS-CoV-2 infection in healthy vaccine recipients was confirmed by negative nucleocapsid antibodies before and after vaccination. Each well held two million PBMC cultured in IMDM containing approximately 5% human AB serum, 8.5 to 10 IU/ml IL-2 and gentamicin, along with approximately 10 ug/ml peptides. On days 3 and 7, half of the culture medium was replaced with fresh IL-2-containing medium. Each peptide stimulation condition was cultured in triplicate wells unless otherwise noted. Using Ficoll-Paque Plus gradient centrifugation, PBMC were separated from whole blood and then either used fresh or cryopreserved at -140C. The overlapping peptide pools covered the spike proteins of SARS-CoV-2 and of the common cold coronaviruses HCoV-NL63, HCoV-OC43 and HCoV-229E. The QIAamp micro DNA kit was used to extract genomic DNA from the cultured CD4+ T cells.

This clone has a handful of counts. The antigen it binds to is not known. Per-base quality was not reported, and no clone a single base away is much larger than it. The chain employs TRBV18 and TRBJ1-1; the D gene cannot be resolved reliably. This clonotype originated in a human donor who received a COVID-19 vaccine. Some clones in this sample may be carry-over from other donors' samples. Here the sequenced sample was CD4+ T cells from PBMCs cultured with SARS-CoV-2 spike peptides, taken after COVID-19 vaccination. The sample's cell subset or site, from its label and the paper: SARS-CoV-2 spike overlapping peptide pool stimulation. The CDR3: CASSPQGLNTEAFF. At the DNA level, the sequence is TGTGCCAGCTCACCACAGGGCCTGAACACTGAAGCTTTCTTT. The entire variable domain, with the stretches around the CDR3 drawn from the reference TRBV18 and TRBJ1-1 proteins, is NAGVMQNPRHLVRRRGQEARLRCSPMKGHSHVYWYRQLPEEGLKFMVYLQKENIIDESGMPKERFSAEFPKEGPSILRIQQVVRGDSAAYFCASSPQGLNTEAFFGQGTRLTVV.